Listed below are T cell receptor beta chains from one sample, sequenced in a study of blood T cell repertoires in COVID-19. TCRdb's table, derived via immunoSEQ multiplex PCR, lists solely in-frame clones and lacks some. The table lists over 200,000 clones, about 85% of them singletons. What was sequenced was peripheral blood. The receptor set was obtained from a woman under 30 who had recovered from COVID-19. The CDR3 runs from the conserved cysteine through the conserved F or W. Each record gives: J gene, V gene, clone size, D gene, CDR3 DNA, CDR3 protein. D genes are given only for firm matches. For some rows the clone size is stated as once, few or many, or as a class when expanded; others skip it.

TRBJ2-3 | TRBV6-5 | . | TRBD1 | TGTGCCAGCAGCCCAGGGGGATCGCCAGATACGCAGTATTTT | CASSPGGSPDTQYF
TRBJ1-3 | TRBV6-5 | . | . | TGTGCCTCCACTGGAAACACCATATATTTT | CASTGNTIYF
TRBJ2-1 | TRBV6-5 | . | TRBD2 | TGTGCCAGCAGTCCCCTGACTAGCGGGAGCGGCGAGCAGTTCTTC | CASSPLTSGSGEQFF
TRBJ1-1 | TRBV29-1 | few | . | TGCAGCGTTGATAAGGGGAGGGTAGGCACTGAAGCTTTCTTT | CSVDKGRVGTEAFF
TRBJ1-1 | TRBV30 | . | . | TGTGCCTGGAGTGGCCCAGGAGCTTTCTTT | CAWSGPGAFF
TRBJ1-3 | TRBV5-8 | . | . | TGTGCCAGCAGCACCCACGTCCGGGGTCTAAGCTCTGGAAACACCATATATTTT | CASSTHVRGLSSGNTIYF
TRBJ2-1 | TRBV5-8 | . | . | TGTGCCAGCAGGAACAGGGTCTCCGGCAATGAGCAGTTCTTC | CASRNRVSGNEQFF
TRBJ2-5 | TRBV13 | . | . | TGTGCCAGCAGCCCCGCGGTAAGGGAGACCCAGTACTTC | CASSPAVRETQYF
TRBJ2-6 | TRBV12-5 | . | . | TGTGCTAGTGGTTTGGGCACTTCAGGGATCTCTGGGGCCAACGTCCTGACTTTC | CASGLGTSGISGANVLTF
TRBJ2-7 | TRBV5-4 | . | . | TGTGCCACCGGACAGAACTCCTACGAGCAGTACTTC | CATGQNSYEQYF
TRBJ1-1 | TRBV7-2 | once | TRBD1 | TGTGCCAGCAGCTTCTCGACAGGGGGCACTGAAGCTTTCTTT | CASSFSTGGTEAFF
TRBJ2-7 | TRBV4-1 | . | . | TGCGCCAGCAGCCAAGCTTCAGGGGCCTCCTACGAGCAGTACTTC | CASSQASGASYEQYF
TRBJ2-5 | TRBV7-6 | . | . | TGTGCCAGCAGCTTAGGTGGTGCGGAGACCCAAGAGACCCAGTACTTC | CASSLGGAETQETQYF
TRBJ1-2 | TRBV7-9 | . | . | TGTGCCAGCAGCTTAGGGCAGGGGTTCGGCTATGGCTACACCTTC | CASSLGQGFGYGYTF
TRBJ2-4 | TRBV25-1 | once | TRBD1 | TGTGCCAGCAGTGATGTGACAGGGGGGGACAAAAACATTCAGTACTTC | CASSDVTGGDKNIQYF
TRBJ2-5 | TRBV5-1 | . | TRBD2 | TGCGCCAGCAGCACCGGGACTAGCGGGGATCAAGAGACCCAGTACTTC | CASSTGTSGDQETQYF
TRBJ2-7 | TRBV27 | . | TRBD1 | TGTGCCAGCAGTCGAGGGACAGACGGGTACGAGCAGTACTTC | CASSRGTDGYEQYF
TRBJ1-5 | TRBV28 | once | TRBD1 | TGTGCCAGCAGACTCACAGGGGGCCCTAGCAATCAGCCCCAGCATTTT | CASRLTGGPSNQPQHF
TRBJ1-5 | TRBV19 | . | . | TGTGCCAGTAGTATACTACAGGCTAATCAGCCCCAGCATTTT | CASSILQANQPQHF
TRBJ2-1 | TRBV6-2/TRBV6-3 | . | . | TGTGCCAGTAGTGGGGGGTACAATGAGCAGTTCTTC | CASSGGYNEQFF
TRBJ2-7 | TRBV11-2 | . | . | TGTGCCAGCAGCCTAAAAGTAGAGACAGAGCAGTACTTC | CASSLKVETEQYF
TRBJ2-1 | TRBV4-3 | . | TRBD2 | TGCGCCAGCAGCCAAGATAAGGTGGGAGGGATCACTGAGCAGTTCTTC | CASSQDKVGGITEQFF
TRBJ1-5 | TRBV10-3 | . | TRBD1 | TGTGCCATCAGTGATGGGACAGGGGGCTATAGCAATCAGCCCCAGCATTTT | CAISDGTGGYSNQPQHF
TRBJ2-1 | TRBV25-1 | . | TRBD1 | TGTGCCAGCAGTGAAAGGGGGCTACAATACAATGAGCAGTTCTTC | CASSERGLQYNEQFF
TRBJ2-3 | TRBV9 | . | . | TGTGCCAGCAGCAGGGACATTTCCACAGATACGCAGTATTTT | CASSRDISTDTQYF
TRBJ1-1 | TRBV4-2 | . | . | TGTGCCAGCAGCCAAGACCCCCAGACAGGATCGAACACTGAAGCTTTCTTT | CASSQDPQTGSNTEAFF
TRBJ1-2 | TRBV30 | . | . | TGTGCCTGGAGTTCGGTAGAAACCTATGGCTACACCTTC | CAWSSVETYGYTF
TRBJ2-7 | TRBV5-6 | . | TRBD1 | TGTGCCAGCAGCTTGGGCGGGACAGGGGGCTACGAGCAGTACTTC | CASSLGGTGGYEQYF
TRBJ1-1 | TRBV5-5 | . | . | TGTGCCAGCAGCCCCGGTGGAGGGACCACTGAAGCTTTCTTT | CASSPGGGTTEAFF
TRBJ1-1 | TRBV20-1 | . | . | TGCAGTGCTAGAGATCCCAATGAAGCTTTCTTT | CSARDPNEAFF
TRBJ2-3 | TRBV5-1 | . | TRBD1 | TGCGCCAGCAGCAGCGGACAGGGAGCAGATACGCAGTATTTT | CASSSGQGADTQYF
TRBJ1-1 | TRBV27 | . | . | TGTGCCAGCAGCCGGGGGGGCAGGGTGAACACTGAAGCTTTCTTT | CASSRGGRVNTEAFF
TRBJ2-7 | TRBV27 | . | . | TGTGCCAGCAGATCTTTACAGGGAATTCACGAGCAGTACTTC | CASRSLQGIHEQYF
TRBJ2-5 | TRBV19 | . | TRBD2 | TGTGCCAGTAGTCCCGCGGCGGGAGCAGGAGAGACCCAGTACTTC | CASSPAAGAGETQYF
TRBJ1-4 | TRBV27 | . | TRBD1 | TGTGCCAGCAGTTTATCGGTCAGGGGGCCGTTTGGCGGAAAACTGTTTTTT | CASSLSVRGPFGGKLFF
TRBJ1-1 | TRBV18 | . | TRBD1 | TGTGCCAGCTCACGACAGGGGTCGGACACTGAAGCTTTCTTT | CASSRQGSDTEAFF
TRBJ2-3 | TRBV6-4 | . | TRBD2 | TGTGCCAGCAGTGCGGGACTAGCGGGGCCAGATACGCAGTATTTT | CASSAGLAGPDTQYF
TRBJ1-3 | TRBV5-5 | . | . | TGTGCCTCCGCGAGGGCGGGTGGAAACACCATATATTTT | CASARAGGNTIYF
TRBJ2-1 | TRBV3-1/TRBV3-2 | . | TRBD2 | TGTGCCAGCAAACGGGCCGGGGGGATTAATGAGCAGTTCTTC | CASKRAGGINEQFF
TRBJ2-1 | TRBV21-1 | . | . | TGTGCCAGCAGCAAGTCGAGAAGAAGAAGCTCCTACAATGAGCAGTTCTTC | CASSKSRRRSSYNEQFF
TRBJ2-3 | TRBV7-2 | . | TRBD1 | TGTGCCAGCAGCTTAATCGGGACAGGGGATAATACGCAGTATTTT | CASSLIGTGDNTQYF
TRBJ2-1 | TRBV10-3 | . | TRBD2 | TGTGCCATCAGTGTCGAACTAGCGGGTGAGCAGTTCTTC | CAISVELAGEQFF
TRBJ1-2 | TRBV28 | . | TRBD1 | TGTGCCAGCAGTTCGGTACCAGGGGGAGACTATGGCTACACCTTC | CASSSVPGGDYGYTF
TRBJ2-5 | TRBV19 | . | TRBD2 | TGTGCCAGTAGTATAATTGTCGGGAGGGCCGAGACCCAGTACTTC | CASSIIVGRAETQYF
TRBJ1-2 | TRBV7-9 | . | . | TGTGCCAGCAGCTTAGGGGGACTTAACTATGGCTACACCTTC | CASSLGGLNYGYTF
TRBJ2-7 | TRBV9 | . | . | TGTGCCAGCAGCGTTGGGGTGGCAGGGGTTTACGAGCAGTACTTC | CASSVGVAGVYEQYF
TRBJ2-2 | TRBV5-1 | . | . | TGCGCCAGCAGTATGACGGGACCAGGGGCCGGGGAGCTGTTTTTT | CASSMTGPGAGELFF
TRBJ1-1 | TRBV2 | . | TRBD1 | TGTGCCAGCAGGGGACAGTCGATGAACACTGAAGCTTTCTTT | CASRGQSMNTEAFF
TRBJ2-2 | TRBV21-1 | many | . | TGTGCCAGCAGCAAAGCTAGCGGCACCGGGGAGCTGTTTTTT | CASSKASGTGELFF
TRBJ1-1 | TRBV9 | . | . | TGTGCCAGCAGCGTGCTGGAGGGGCGTGGGACTGAAGCTTTCTTT | CASSVLEGRGTEAFF
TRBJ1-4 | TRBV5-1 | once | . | TGCGCCAGCTCTGGGGCGCCTAATGAAAAACTGTTTTTT | CASSGAPNEKLFF
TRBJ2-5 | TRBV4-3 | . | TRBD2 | TGCGCCAGCAGCCAAGATGGGGAGGCTAGCGGCTCCTGGGAGACCCAGTACTTC | CASSQDGEASGSWETQYF
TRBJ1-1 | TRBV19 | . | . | TGTGCCAGTAGTAACGCCCGGGGGTCGAGGACTGAAGCTTTCTTT | CASSNARGSRTEAFF
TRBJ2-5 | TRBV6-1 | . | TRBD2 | TGTGCCAGCAGTGAAGCGCTAGGGACTATCCCCCAAGAGACCCAGTACTTC | CASSEALGTIPQETQYF
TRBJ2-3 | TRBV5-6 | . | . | TGTGCCAGCAGCATATTAGCAGGGGCAGATACGCAGTATTTT | CASSILAGADTQYF
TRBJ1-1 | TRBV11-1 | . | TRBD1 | TGTGCCAGCAGCCCCGGACAGGGGAATTTCGCTGAAGCTTTCTTT | CASSPGQGNFAEAFF
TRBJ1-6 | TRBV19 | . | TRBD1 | TGTGCCAGTAGTATAACGGGACAGGGACATTCACCCCTCCACTTT | CASSITGQGHSPLHF
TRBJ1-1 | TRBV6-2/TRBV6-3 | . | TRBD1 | TGTGCCAGCAGTATTGACAGGGACCCTGAAGCTTTCTTT | CASSIDRDPEAFF
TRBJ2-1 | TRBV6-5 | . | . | TGTGCCAGCAGTTACCGGGTGATGAATGAGCAGTTCTTC | CASSYRVMNEQFF
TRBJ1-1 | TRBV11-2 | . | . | TGTGCCAGCAGCCCGGGGACTGAAGCTTTCTTT | CASSPGTEAFF